This T cell receptor beta chain derives from a study of blood T cell repertoires in COVID-19. In the original processing: Reference gene primer amplification gave estimated nucleated cell counts. Here immunoSEQ multiplex PCR was the method, and the copy in TCRdb shows in-frame clones only, minus some. The V and J calls and clone size were taken over from that table, and D and trimming were inferred from the DNA. The table lists 150,000 to 200,000 clones, 88% of them singletons. J lost 6 bases, V lost 0 bases, and 1 base had no gene match. Germline V CDR1 and CDR2: SGHDT, YYEEEE. The CDR3 covers 14 residues.

The genes are TRBV5-6 and TRBJ1-4; 8 bases align to TRBD1. This TCR was sampled from a man aged 45-65 years who had recovered from COVID-19. Specimen: peripheral blood. CDR3 sequence: CASSLAGGDEKLFF. DNA for the CDR3: TGTGCCAGCAGCTTGGCAGGGGGCGATGAAAAACTGTTTTTT.